The present TCR beta chain was sequenced within a study of CD8 T cells in Susac syndrome. Sequencing of TCR beta was performed on blood CD8+ T cells and on blood CD4+ T cells. The multiple sclerosis controls consisted of treatment-naive patients with relapsing-remitting disease, either stable or active. In contrast to the negatively isolated CD8+ and CD4+ T cells, TEMRA cells were FACS-enriched. With random hexamers, roughly 0.5 to 1 ug RNA was reverse transcribed. TCRdb re-analysed the immunoSEQ multiplex PCR reads in MiXCR, keeping a single row per CDR3 protein. The sample consists of about 180,000 distinct CDR3 sequences, 90% to 97% of them appearing once. V shed 4 bases and J 6 bases; nucleotides not matched to a gene: 7. CDR1 and CDR2 from the germline V gene are DFQATT and SNEGSKA (reference sequence). CDR3 length: 13 residues.

This clonotype was sampled from a human donor with multiple sclerosis. V gene TRBV20-1 combines with J gene TRBJ2-7; 9 bases are a match to TRBD1. Specimen: CD4+ T cells from PBMCs. The CDR3 loop is CSATSGTGSEQYF. DNA for the CDR3: TGCAGTGCTACCTCCGGGACAGGGTCCGAGCAGTACTTC.